Listed here is a single T cell receptor (beta chain). The antigen is undetermined. These data originate in a study of cytomegalovirus exposure and HLA in healthy donors. Overall study results and limits: For cytomegalovirus status, the classifier reportedly gave diagnoses with high specificity and sensitivity. As a later analysis revealed, most CMV-associated TCR beta chains appeared HLA-restricted.

V was clipped by 2 bases and J by 0 bases; unmatched bases: 5. Germline V gene lookup returns CDR1 SNHLY and CDR2 FYNNEI. The CDR3 totals 16 residues. The PCR employed 60 Vbeta primers together with 13 Jbeta primers. Profiling relied on immunoSEQ multiplex PCR, and the TCRdb table lists in-frame clones only, not all of them. The data hold fewer than 150,000 clones, with roughly 80% observed a single time. The genes are TRBV2 and TRBJ2-5, with TRBD2 identical over 8 bases. The TCR sequence derives from a man in his forties or fifties in good health and CMV-seropositive. The specimen was PBMCs. The CDR3 spells CASSERGGTYQETQYF. CDR3 DNA sequence: TGTGCCAGCAGTGAACGCGGGGGGACGTACCAAGAGACCCAGTACTTC.